The 25 T cell receptor beta chains below were found in one sample sequenced in a study of CD8 T cells in Susac syndrome. It was with random hexamers that roughly 0.5 to 1 ug RNA was reverse transcribed. TCRdb re-derived calls from the immunoSEQ multiplex PCR reads in MiXCR, one entry per CDR3 protein. Among nearly 70,000 distinct CDR3 sequences, approximately 95% were seen once, and the ten largest hold roughly 0.22%. Sequenced sample: CD8+ T cells from PBMCs. Source of these receptors: a human donor in good health.

The chain uses TRBV24-1 and TRBJ2-1; 8 nucleotides align to TRBD2. This CDR3 is built from 20 residues. From germline, CDR1 is KGHDR and CDR2 SFDVKD. With 9 bases clipped from V and 0 bases from J, the junction kept 21 bases outside the gene matches. This CDR3 reads CATGGVTSEGLGNSYNEQFF. The CDR3 region has the DNA TGTGCCACCGGGGGGGTGACTAGCGAGGGGCTGGGGAACTCCTACAATGAGCAGTTCTTC.

V usage is TRBV14 and J usage is TRBJ1-2, with D hard to call. V lost 2 bases and J lost 6, with 10 bases in between. Germline V gene data show CDR1 as SGHDN and CDR2 as FVKESK. The CDR3 covers 13 residues. The CDR3 is CASSQFKVNGYTF. CDR3 sequence (DNA): TGTGCCAGCAGCCAATTCAAGGTCAATGGCTACACCTTC.

The chain recombines TRBV9 with TRBJ2-3; D remains unclear. V lost 4 bases and J lost 6, with 9 bases in between. Per germline, CDR1 SGDLS and CDR2 YYNGEE. CDR3 length equals 12 residues. The CDR3 DNA reads as TGTGCCAGCAGCATATACATGGATACGCAGTATTTT. Amino acids: CASSIYMDTQYF.

The chain couples TRBV4-3 to TRBJ2-5; TRBD2 matches 11 bases. Trimming at V came to 0 bases and at J to 2 bases, leaving 5 bases not matched to a gene. This CDR3 has 17 amino acids. Per the germline V gene, CDR1 is LGHNA and CDR2 is YSLEER. The CDR3 is CASSQDRLAGGQETQYF. The CDR3 coding sequence is TGCGCCAGCAGCCAAGACCGGCTAGCGGGGGGACAAGAGACCCAGTACTTC.

This clonotype was seen a single time. The chain's CDR3 is CASSQDLTINEQFF. Written as DNA, the CDR3 is TGCGCCAGCAGCCAAGATCTAACAATCAATGAGCAGTTCTTC. The rearrangement joins TRBV4-3 to TRBJ2-1; D remains unclear. V lost 0 bases and J 6 bases, leaving 9 bases between the germline ends. CDR3 length: 14 residues. The germline gives CDR1 LGHNA, CDR2 YSLEER.

The chain is built from TRBV4-1 and TRBJ2-1; TRBD1 aligns across 7 bases. The trim removed 2 bases at V and 1 base at J, leaving 2 bases unmatched. This CDR3 spans 15 amino acids. Per the germline V gene, CDR1 is MGHRA and CDR2 is YSYEKL. CDR3 region: CASSQIRGSYNEQFF. The CDR3 bases are TGCGCCAGCAGCCAAATCAGGGGGTCCTACAATGAGCAGTTCTTC.

The rearrangement uses TRBV7-9 and TRBJ2-7; a weak D match, TRBD2 (5 bases). The CDR3 runs 12 residues. Germline-derived CDR1 and CDR2 are SEHNR and FQNEAQ (reference sequence). V was shortened by 4 bases and J by 8 bases, with 12 bases between the two germline ends. The CDR3 loop is CASSSIREKQYF. As DNA, the CDR3 is TGTGCCAGCAGCTCTATACGGGAAAAGCAGTACTTC.

This clonotype was counted once. The V gene is TRBV30, the J gene TRBJ2-1; TRBD2 might be the D (6 bases). CDR1 and CDR2 (germline): GTSNPN, SVGIG (reference sequence). Trimming shortened V by 5 bases and J by 6 bases, and 14 bases separated the two germline ends. The CDR3 spans 13 residues. The CDR3 region is CAWDSGVLNEQFF. The CDR3 DNA sequence: TGTGCCTGGGACTCGGGGGTTCTCAATGAGCAGTTCTTC.

The chain combines TRBV18 with TRBJ2-7, with 7 bases that match TRBD1. Germline loops: CDR1 KGHSH, CDR2 LQKENI. V lost 2 bases and J lost 2; bases outside the gene matches: 3. The CDR3 is 14 amino acids. In DNA form, the CDR3 reads TGTGCCAGCTCACCATTAAGGGGGCCCTACGAGCAGTACGTC. It translates to CASSPLRGPYEQYV.

This clonotype was found once. The chain is built from TRBV6-6 and TRBJ2-7, with 8 bases that match TRBD1. Germline V CDR1 and CDR2: MNHNY, SVGAGI (reference sequence). The CDR3 sequence is 15 residues long. V lost 5 bases and J lost 2; bases outside the gene matches: 8. The CDR3, as DNA: TGTGCCAGCAGTCCCCAGACAGGGGCAGCCTACGAGCAGTACTTC. It codes for CASSPQTGAAYEQYF.

The chain carries TRBV2 and TRBJ1-1; D gene unclear. Germline loops: CDR1 SNHLY, CDR2 FYNNEI. Trimming took off 2 bases at V and 4 bases at J, with 11 bases between the two ends. This CDR3 is built from 14 residues. The CDR3 loop reads CASSEYTPFTEAFF. CDR3 sequence (DNA): TGTGCCAGCAGTGAATACACACCGTTCACTGAAGCTTTCTTT.

V and J are TRBV29-1 and TRBJ2-5, with 14 bases fitting TRBD2. CDR3 length: 15 amino acids. The ends lost 3 bases at V and 5 bases at J; junction bases unmatched: 5. CDR1 and CDR2 from the germline V gene are SQVTM and ANQGSEA. CDR3 amino acids: CSVDGLAGGWETQYF. DNA of the CDR3: TGCAGCGTTGACGGACTAGCGGGGGGATGGGAGACCCAGTACTTC.

This chain links TRBV20-1 with TRBJ2-1; D unresolved. The CDR3 has 15 residues. V was clipped by 2 bases and J by 7 bases, with 18 bases between them. Germline CDR1 DFQATT, CDR2 SNEGSKA (reference sequence). The CDR3 DNA reads TGCAGTGCTAGACCACTCCGCTCGAATAGGAATGAGCAGTTCTTC. Protein: CSARPLRSNRNEQFF.

This chain uses TRBV7-9 with TRBJ2-1; TRBD1 aligns across 10 bases. V dropped 6 bases and J dropped 5; count of bases not matched to a gene: 19. The germline V gene has CDR1 SEHNR and CDR2 FQNEAQ (reference sequence). The CDR3 extends over 19 amino acids. The CDR3 spells CASRPKEVVGTGDNNEQFF. The CDR3 nucleotides are TGTGCCAGCAGGCCTAAAGAGGTCGTCGGGACAGGGGACAACAATGAGCAGTTCTTC.

The gene calls are TRBV2 and TRBJ1-5; 9 positions match TRBD1. V shed 4 bases and J 3 bases; nucleotides not matched to a gene: 7. The germline gives CDR1 SNHLY, CDR2 FYNNEI. This CDR3 contains 16 residues. This chain's CDR3 is CASSGYRTGDNQPQHF. Written as DNA, the CDR3 is TGTGCCAGCAGTGGATATAGGACAGGGGACAATCAGCCCCAGCATTTT.

The chain uses TRBV7-8 and TRBJ2-6, with a tentative D call TRBD1 (6 bases). In germline, CDR1 is SGHVS, CDR2 FQNEAQ. V was cut by 4 bases and J by 7 bases, with 11 bases left in between. This CDR3 contains 14 residues. This CDR3 reads CASSSTGTANVLTF. The DNA of the CDR3 is TGTGCCAGCAGCTCAACCGGGACAGCCAACGTCCTGACTTTC. The complete variable domain, with remaining parts taken from reference TRBV7-8 and TRBJ2-6, reads GAGVSQSPRYKVAKRGQDVALRCDPISGHVSLFWYQQALGQGPEFLTYFQNEAQLDKSGLPSDRFFAERPEGSVSTLKIQRTQQEDSAVYLCASSSTGTANVLTFGAGSRLTVL.

The J gene is TRBJ2-1, the V gene TRBV12-3 or TRBV12-4; D is perhaps TRBD1 or TRBD2 (5 bases each). The CDR3 length is 15 residues. V lost 3 bases, J lost 8 bases, and 17 bases lay in between. The CDR3 DNA is TGTGCCAGCAGTTTGTTTCTTGGGGGTCTCGATGAGCAGTTCTTC. This translates into CASSLFLGGLDEQFF.

The chain uses TRBV19 and TRBJ2-2; TRBD2 agrees at 12 bases. Germline CDR1 reads LNHDA; CDR2 reads SQIVND (reference sequence). CDR3 length equals 19 residues. Trimming removed 0 bases from V and 6 bases from J; junction bases left unmatched: 11. The CDR3 DNA reads TGTGCCAGTAGTATAGACACCCTCGGACTAGCGGGGAAGGCCGGGGAGCTGTTTTTT. Translating it yields CASSIDTLGLAGKAGELFF.

The chain employs TRBV6-1 and TRBJ2-7, with 10 bases matching TRBD1. The CDR3 is 12 amino acids. V gave up 6 bases and J gave up 6 bases; unmatched junction bases: 2. The germline V gene has CDR1 MNHNS and CDR2 SASEGT. The CDR3 DNA is TGTGCCAGCAGGGACAGGGGGAGCGAGCAGTACTTC. Protein: CASRDRGSEQYF.

The chain carries TRBV4-3 and TRBJ2-5; no clear D. The CDR3 totals 14 residues. Germline CDR1 and CDR2: LGHNA and YSLEER. The V gene lost 4 bases and the J gene lost 3 bases, with 12 bases spanning the gap. The CDR3 loop is CASSPDAGEETQYF. As DNA, the CDR3 is TGCGCCAGCAGCCCTGATGCTGGGGAAGAGACCCAGTACTTC.

The chain combines TRBV20-1 with TRBJ1-1; no definite D call. The CDR3 sequence is 15 residues long. In germline, CDR1 is DFQATT, CDR2 SNEGSKA (reference sequence). Trimming shortened V by 3 bases and J by 2 bases, and 16 bases separated the two germline ends. CDR3 residues: CSARAEASRNTEAFF. As DNA, the CDR3 is TGCAGTGCTAGGGCCGAAGCCTCAAGAAACACTGAAGCTTTCTTT.

The chain links TRBV7-8 to TRBJ1-3, with 8 bases fitting TRBD1. With V trimmed by 5 bases and J by 7 bases, 4 bases remained unmatched. CDR1 is SGHVS, CDR2 FQNEAQ, per germline. The CDR3 spans 13 residues. CDR3 DNA: TGTGCCAGCAGCCCGGACAGGGCCAACACCATATATTTT. It yields the protein CASSPDRANTIYF.

The chain links TRBV14 to TRBJ2-3, with D possibly TRBD1 on 6 matching bases. Per the germline V gene, CDR1 is SGHDN and CDR2 is FVKESK. V lost 6 bases to trimming and J lost 7 bases, with 14 bases between them. CDR3 length: 13 residues. This CDR3 reads CASRQAGENTQYF. The CDR3, as DNA: TGTGCCAGCAGACAGGCAGGGGAGAATACGCAGTATTTT.

The chain has TRBV7-9 and TRBJ1-6; D unresolved. Germline V gene lookup returns CDR1 SEHNR and CDR2 FQNEAQ (reference sequence). The CDR3 has 15 amino acids. Deletions cut 1 base from V and 5 bases from J, with 9 bases between. In DNA form, the CDR3 reads TGTGCCAGCAGCTTAGGCGTCACCGATAATTCACCCCTCCACTTT. Its protein is CASSLGVTDNSPLHF.

This chain connects TRBV4-3 to TRBJ1-2; D gene unclear. Trimming took off 0 bases at V and 4 bases at J, with 9 bases between the two ends. The CDR3 covers 14 residues. Per the germline V gene, CDR1 is LGHNA and CDR2 is YSLEER. CDR3 in DNA: TGCGCCAGCAGCCAAGATAGGGAAATCTATGGCTACACCTTC. Its protein product is CASSQDREIYGYTF.